This TCR beta chain was sequenced in a study of blood T cell repertoires in COVID-19. Turning to the study itself: COVID-19 samples collected from the United States, Italy and Spain covered acute and convalescent phases. The cDNA or gDNA used as material had been derived from T cells, B-cell-depleted T cells, or PBMCs.

In the original analysis: By means of reference gene primer amplification, nucleated cell counts were estimated. The protocol was immunoSEQ multiplex PCR, while the TCRdb copy is restricted to in-frame clones and leaves out a portion. The V and J calls and the clone size are those of that table, but D and trimming were determined from the DNA. The sample has about 150,000 clones; about four fifths are singletons. The germline V gene has CDR1 SQVTM and CDR2 ANQGSEA. Trimming took 7 bases from V and 5 from J; bases not matched to a gene: 11. The CDR3 totals 14 residues. The sequence came from a man aged 60-69 years with acute or convalescent COVID-19. The rearrangement links TRBV29-1 to TRBJ2-5; 9 bases are a match to TRBD2. Material: peripheral blood. The CDR3 sequence: CSARNAGGQETQYF. CDR3 nucleotides: TGCAGCGCCCGTAACGCGGGAGGGCAGGAGACCCAGTACTTC. The complete variable domain, with remaining parts taken from reference TRBV29-1 and TRBJ2-5, reads SAVISQKPSRDICQRGTSLTIQCQVDSQVTMMFWYRQQPGQSLTLIATANQGSEATYESGFVIDKFPISRPNLTFSTLTVSNMSPEDSSIYLCSARNAGGQETQYFGPGTRLLVL.